One T cell receptor (beta chain) is described in this entry. Original handling: Amplified reference gene primers provided the basis for estimating nucleated cell counts. This table comes from immunoSEQ multiplex PCR, and its TCRdb copy is limited to in-frame clones, with some not included. The D gene and trimming were derived from the DNA, and the V and J assignments and clone size from that table. This table has under 200,000 clones, approximately 84% appearing once. The data stem from a study of blood T cell repertoires in COVID-19. The CDR3 is 13 amino acids. V dropped 9 bases and J dropped 9 bases, with 15 bases sitting between them. Per germline, CDR1 LNHDA and CDR2 SQIVND (reference sequence).

The sequencing sample was made of peripheral blood. The TCR sequence derives from a man aged 35-49 years who had recovered from COVID-19. This chain uses TRBV19 with TRBJ1-6; D is ambiguous. DNA for the CDR3: TGTGCCAGCCAGGATTCGGAGGGTTCACCCCTCCACTTT. Protein sequence: CASQDSEGSPLHF.